This T cell receptor beta chain stems from a study of T-cell reconstitution after alpha-beta-depleted transplantation in children. As it was prepared, the TCRbeta library received unique molecular identifiers. A single record per CDR3 protein comes from TCRdb applying MiXCR to the PCR reads. The sample lists some 110,000 distinct CDR3 sequences, around a tenth occurring once. Study outcomes and limitations: T-cell counts and diversity were attributed mostly to newly produced T cells one year after transplant. Where alpha-beta T cells came from about two months after transplant was reportedly several hundred expanded graft clones.

Germline CDR1 and CDR2: MNHEY and SVGAGI. Trimming stripped 2 bases from V and 9 bases from J, with 23 bases between. The CDR3 totals 18 residues. This clonotype appeared a few times. Its antigen is still unknown. The clonotype comes from a boy aged 2 to 10 with acute lymphoblastic leukemia, due to receive a stem cell transplant. The chain uses TRBV6-5 and TRBJ1-6, with D unclear. This specimen consisted of PBMCs, obtained before TCRalphabeta/CD19-depleted stem cell transplant. The CDR3 region is CASSYRPPHYWEVSPLHF. CDR3 DNA: TGTGCCAGCAGTTACCGCCCGCCCCATTATTGGGAGGTTTCACCCCTCCACTTT.